This T cell receptor beta chain stems from a study of shared clonotypes between healthy human individuals. The overall study: A donor's plate count was three for CD4 naive and three for CD4 memory; CD8 naive had two and CD8 memory one.

About this clone itself: Antigen: not known.

Measured with immunoSEQ multiplex PCR; TCRdb has only the in-frame clones, and not every one. This sample has 2 million or so clones, with over 85% found just once. General study results and limits: Larger estimated richness was generally seen in naive subsets than in memory subsets.

The germline V gene encodes CDR1 SGHNT and CDR2 YENEEA. Trimming removed 4 bases from V and 5 bases from J; junction bases left unmatched: 3. The CDR3 length is 15 residues. The chain combines TRBV11-3 with TRBJ2-3; 13 positions match TRBD2. This TCR came from a young man in good health. The sample comprised naive CD4+ T cells sorted from blood. Subset specified: CD45RA+ positively selected. CDR3 in amino acids: CASSSGTSGVDTQYF. CDR3 DNA sequence: TGTGCCAGCAGCTCCGGGACTAGCGGGGTAGATACGCAGTATTTT.